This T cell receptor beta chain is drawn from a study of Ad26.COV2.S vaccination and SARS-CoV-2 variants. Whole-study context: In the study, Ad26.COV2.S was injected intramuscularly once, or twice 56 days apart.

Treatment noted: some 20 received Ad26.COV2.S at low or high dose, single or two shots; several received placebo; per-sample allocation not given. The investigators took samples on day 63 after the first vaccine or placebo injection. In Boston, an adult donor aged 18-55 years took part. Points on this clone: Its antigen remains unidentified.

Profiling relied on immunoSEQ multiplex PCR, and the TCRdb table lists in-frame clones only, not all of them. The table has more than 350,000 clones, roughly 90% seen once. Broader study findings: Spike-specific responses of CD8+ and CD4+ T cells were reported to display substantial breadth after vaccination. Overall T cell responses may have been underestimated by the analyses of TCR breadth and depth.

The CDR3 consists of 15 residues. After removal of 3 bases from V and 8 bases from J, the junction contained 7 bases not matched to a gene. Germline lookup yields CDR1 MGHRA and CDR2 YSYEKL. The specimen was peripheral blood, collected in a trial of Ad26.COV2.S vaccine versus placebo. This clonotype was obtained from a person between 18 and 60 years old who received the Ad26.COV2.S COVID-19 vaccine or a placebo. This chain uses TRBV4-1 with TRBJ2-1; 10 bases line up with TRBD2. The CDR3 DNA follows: TGCGCCAGCAGCCACGGACTAGCGGAGGACGATGAGCAGTTCTTC. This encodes CASSHGLAEDDEQFF.